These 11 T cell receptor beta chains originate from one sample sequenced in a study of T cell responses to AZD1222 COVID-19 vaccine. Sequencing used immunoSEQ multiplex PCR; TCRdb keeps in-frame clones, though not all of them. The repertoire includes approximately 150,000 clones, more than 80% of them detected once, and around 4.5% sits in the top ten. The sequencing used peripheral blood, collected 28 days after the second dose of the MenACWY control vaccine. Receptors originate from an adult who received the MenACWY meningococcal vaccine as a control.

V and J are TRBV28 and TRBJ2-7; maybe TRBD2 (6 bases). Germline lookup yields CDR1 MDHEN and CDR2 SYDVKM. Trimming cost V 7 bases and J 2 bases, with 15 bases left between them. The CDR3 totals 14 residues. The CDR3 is CASNLGTGAYEQYF. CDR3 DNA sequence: TGTGCCAGCAACCTCGGGACGGGGGCCTACGAGCAGTACTTC.

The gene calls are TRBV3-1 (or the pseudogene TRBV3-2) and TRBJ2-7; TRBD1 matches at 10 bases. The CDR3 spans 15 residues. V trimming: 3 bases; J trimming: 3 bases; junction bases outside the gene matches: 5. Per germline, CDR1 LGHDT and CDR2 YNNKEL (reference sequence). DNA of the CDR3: TGTGCCAGCAGCCAGGACAGGGGGAAGGTCTACGAGCAGTACTTC. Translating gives CASSQDRGKVYEQYF.

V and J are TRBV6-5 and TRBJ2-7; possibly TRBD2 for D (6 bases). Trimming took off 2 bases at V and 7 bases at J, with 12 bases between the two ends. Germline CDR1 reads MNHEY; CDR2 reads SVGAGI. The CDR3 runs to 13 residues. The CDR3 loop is CASSYRGLPEQYF. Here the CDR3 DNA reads TGTGCCAGCAGTTACCGAGGACTACCTGAGCAGTACTTC.

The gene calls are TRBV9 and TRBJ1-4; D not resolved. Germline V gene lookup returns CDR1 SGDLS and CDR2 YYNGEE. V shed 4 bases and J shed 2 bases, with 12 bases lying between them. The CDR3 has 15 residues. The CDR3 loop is CASSPQEGTNEKLFF. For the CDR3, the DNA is TGTGCCAGCAGCCCCCAGGAGGGTACTAATGAAAAACTGTTTTTT.

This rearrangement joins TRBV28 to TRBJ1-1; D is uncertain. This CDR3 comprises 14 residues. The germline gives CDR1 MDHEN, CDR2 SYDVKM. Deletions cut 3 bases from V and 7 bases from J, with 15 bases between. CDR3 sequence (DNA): TGTGCCAGCAGTTTCGACTTAGCGAACCTTGAAGCTTTCTTT. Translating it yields CASSFDLANLEAFF.

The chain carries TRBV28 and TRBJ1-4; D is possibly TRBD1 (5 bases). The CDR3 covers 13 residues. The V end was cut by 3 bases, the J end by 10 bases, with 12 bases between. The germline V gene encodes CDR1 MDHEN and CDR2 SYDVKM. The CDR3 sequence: CASSFPGGGKLFF. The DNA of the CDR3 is TGTGCCAGCAGTTTTCCCGGGGGTGGAAAACTGTTTTTT.

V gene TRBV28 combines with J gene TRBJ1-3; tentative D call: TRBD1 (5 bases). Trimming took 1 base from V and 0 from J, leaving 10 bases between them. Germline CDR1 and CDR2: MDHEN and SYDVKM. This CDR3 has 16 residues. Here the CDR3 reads CASSLYPQGSGNTIYF. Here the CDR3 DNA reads TGTGCCAGCAGTTTATATCCCCAGGGCTCTGGAAACACCATATATTTT.

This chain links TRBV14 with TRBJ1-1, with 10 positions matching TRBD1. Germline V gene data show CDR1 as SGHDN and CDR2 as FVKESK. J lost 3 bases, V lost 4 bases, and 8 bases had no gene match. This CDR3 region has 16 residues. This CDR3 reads CASSLLGTGADTEAFF. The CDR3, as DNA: TGTGCCAGCAGCCTCTTGGGGACAGGGGCAGACACTGAAGCTTTCTTT.

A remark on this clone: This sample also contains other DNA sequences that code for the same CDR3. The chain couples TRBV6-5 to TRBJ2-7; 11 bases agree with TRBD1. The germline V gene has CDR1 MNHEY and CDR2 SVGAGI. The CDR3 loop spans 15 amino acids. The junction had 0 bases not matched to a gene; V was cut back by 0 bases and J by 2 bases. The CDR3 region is CASSYSGQGAYEQYF. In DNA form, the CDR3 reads TGTGCCAGCAGTTACTCGGGACAGGGGGCCTACGAGCAGTACTTC.

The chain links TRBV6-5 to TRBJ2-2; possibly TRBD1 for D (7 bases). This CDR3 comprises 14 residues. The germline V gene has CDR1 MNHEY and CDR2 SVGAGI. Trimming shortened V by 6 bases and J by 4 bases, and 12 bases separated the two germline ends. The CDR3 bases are TGTGCCAGCAGGCAGGGGGGAAGCACCGGGGAGCTGTTTTTT. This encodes CASRQGGSTGELFF.

The CDR3 DNA sequence: TGTGCCACCAGTGATTTGAACAATCAGCCCCAGCATTTT. It specifies CATSDLNNQPQHF. The V gene is TRBV24-1, the J gene TRBJ1-5; D unresolved. This CDR3 is built from 13 residues. V was trimmed by 0 bases and J by 3 bases, leaving 2 bases between them. Per the germline V gene, CDR1 is KGHDR and CDR2 is SFDVKD.